This T cell receptor beta chain is drawn from a study of blood T cell repertoires in COVID-19. This CDR3 is 14 amino acids long. Looked up from germline, CDR1 is MNHEY and CDR2 is SMNVEV (reference sequence). The J segment lost 0 bases and the V segment lost 7 bases, leaving 3 bases of the junction unmatched. Here immunoSEQ multiplex PCR was the method, and the copy in TCRdb shows in-frame clones only, minus some. The sample carries roughly 200,000 clones, more than 70% recorded once. Seattle cases were enrolled at active infection and followed longitudinally. The chain has TRBV27 and TRBJ1-3, with 7 bases lining up with TRBD1. The material sequenced was peripheral blood. The source of this sequence is a man between 45 and 60 years old with COVID-19, enrolled during active disease. The CDR3 here is CASKGAFSGNTIYF. DNA of the CDR3: TGTGCCAGCAAGGGGGCTTTCTCTGGAAACACCATATATTTT.